The entry below gives a single TCR beta chain sequence along with its context. Antigen specificity is unknown. Participants comprised healthy donors of bone marrow. V dropped 0 bases and J dropped 4 bases, with 23 bases sitting between them. This CDR3 contains 18 residues. CDR1 SGDLS and CDR2 YYNGEE come from the germline V gene. This sample was included in a study of cytomegalovirus exposure and HLA in healthy donors. The study ran its PCR with 60 Vbeta and 13 Jbeta primers. Sequencing used immunoSEQ multiplex PCR; TCRdb keeps in-frame clones, though not all of them. The table includes around 110,000 clones, roughly 68% detected once. Whole-study findings and limits: CMV serostatus alone was available as immune exposure information.

Input material: PBMCs. The receptor was isolated from a man aged 30 to 39 in good health and CMV-seropositive. V and J are TRBV9 and TRBJ2-7; a possible D gene is TRBD2 (7 bases). CDR3: CASSVGGYREGVGYEQYV. The CDR3 DNA sequence: TGTGCCAGCAGCGTAGGCGGGTACAGGGAGGGGGTAGGGTACGAGCAGTACGTC.